These T cell receptor beta chains were read from a single sample in a study of control samples from healthy donors and cancer patients. TCRdb keeps only in-frame clones here, not all; method: immunoSEQ multiplex PCR. The sample has around 150,000 clones; 85% to 95% are singletons. Sequencing was carried out using blood. The origin of the receptors is a woman in her thirties or forties in good health. Both conserved end residues are trimmed from each CDR3.

V	J	CDR3
TRBV6-2/TRBV6-3	TRBJ2-1	ASSRRGKGTSGSLYNEQF
TRBV27	TRBJ1-2	ASSLDRHYGYT
TRBV18	TRBJ2-2	ASSPIPVGGGELF
TRBV20-1	TRBJ2-5	SASVAGGQETQY
TRBV5-1	TRBJ1-1	ASRRGMNTEAF
TRBV3-1/TRBV3-2	TRBJ2-3	ASSPGTPSTDTQY
TRBV15	TRBJ1-4	ATIQGYQNEKLF
TRBV12-5	TRBJ2-7	ASGSRREASYEQY
TRBV19	TRBJ1-4	ASSNLIGTANEKLF
TRBV7-9	TRBJ2-6	ASSLGWPSGANVLT
TRBV11-2	TRBJ1-5	ASSLGASSAQH
TRBV10-3	TRBJ1-1	AIRQNTEAF
TRBV2	TRBJ2-7	ASFVTGRSYEQY
TRBV7-8	TRBJ2-5	ASSSRVPRSETQY